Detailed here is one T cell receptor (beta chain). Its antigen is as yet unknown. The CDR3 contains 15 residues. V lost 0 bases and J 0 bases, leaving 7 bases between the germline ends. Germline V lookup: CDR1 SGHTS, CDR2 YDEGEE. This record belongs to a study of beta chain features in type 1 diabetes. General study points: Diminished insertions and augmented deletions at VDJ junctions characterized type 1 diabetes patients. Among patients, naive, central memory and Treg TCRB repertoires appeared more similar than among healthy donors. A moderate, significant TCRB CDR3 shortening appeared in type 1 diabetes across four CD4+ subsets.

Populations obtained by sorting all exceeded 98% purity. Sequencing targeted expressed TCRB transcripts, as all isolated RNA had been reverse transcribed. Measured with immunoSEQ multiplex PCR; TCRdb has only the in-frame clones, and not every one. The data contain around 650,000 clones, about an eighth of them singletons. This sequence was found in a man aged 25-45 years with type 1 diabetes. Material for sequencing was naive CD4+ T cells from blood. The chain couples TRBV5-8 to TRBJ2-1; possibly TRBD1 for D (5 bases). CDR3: CASSLAQGSYNEQFF. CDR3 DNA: TGTGCCAGCAGCTTGGCCCAGGGCTCCTACAATGAGCAGTTCTTC.